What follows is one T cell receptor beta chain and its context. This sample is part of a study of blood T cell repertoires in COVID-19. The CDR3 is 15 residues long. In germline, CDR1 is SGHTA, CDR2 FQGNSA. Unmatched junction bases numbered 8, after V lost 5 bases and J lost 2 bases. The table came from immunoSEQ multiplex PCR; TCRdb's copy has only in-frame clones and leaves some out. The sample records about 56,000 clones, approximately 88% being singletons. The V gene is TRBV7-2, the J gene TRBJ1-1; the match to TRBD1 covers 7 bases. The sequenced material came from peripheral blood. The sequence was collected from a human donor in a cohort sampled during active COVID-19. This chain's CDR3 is CASSTHRGPNTEAFF. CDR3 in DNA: TGTGCCAGCAGCACTCACAGGGGTCCCAACACTGAAGCTTTCTTT.